These 28 T cell receptor beta chains came from one sample sequenced in a study of cytomegalovirus exposure and HLA in healthy donors listed by TCRdb under 2017. The method was the immunoSEQ multiplex PCR assay. For the multiplex PCR, a mixture combining 60 forward primers for TCR Vbeta segments and 13 reverse primers for TCR Jbeta segments was used. The clones in this table, taken by TCRdb from immuneACCESS, are in-frame only. Not every clone is retained; where verified, under half of the shortfall comes from an unresolved V gene, and the cause of the rest is unknown. Here the sample has 200,000 to 250,000 clones; approximately 82% occur a single time. Approximately 0.63% of the sample lies in the top ten. Source material: PBMCs. The receptors originated from a man younger than 30 in good health and CMV-seronegative.

The chain joins TRBV19 to TRBJ2-7; D uncertain. The CDR3 is made up of 14 amino acids. Trimming left V 4 bases short and J 2 bases short, with 12 bases between. Looked up from germline, CDR1 is LNHDA and CDR2 is SQIVND (reference sequence). CDR3 bases: TGTGCCAGTAGTACCAGAGGCCTCGCCTACGAGCAGTACTTC. Protein product: CASSTRGLAYEQYF.

J is TRBJ2-2 and V is TRBV6-5; no clear D. Germline V gene sequence: CDR1 MNHEY, CDR2 SVGAGI. The CDR3 extends over 15 amino acids. Trimming pared 4 bases from V and 5 bases from J, leaving 14 bases between. The CDR3 reads CASSLLVDSTGELFF. The DNA of the CDR3 is TGTGCCAGCAGTTTACTTGTCGACTCAACCGGGGAGCTGTTTTTT.

This sequence joins TRBV28 and TRBJ2-7; tentatively, D is TRBD1 (6 bases). Per the germline V gene, CDR1 is MDHEN and CDR2 is SYDVKM. This CDR3 region has 14 residues. Trimming took off 3 bases at V and 7 bases at J, with 16 bases between the two ends. CDR3 region: CASSLPPGAREQYF. CDR3 DNA: TGTGCCAGCAGTTTGCCCCCAGGGGCGCGAGAGCAGTACTTC.

The chain employs TRBV6-1 and TRBJ1-2, with D perhaps TRBD1 (6 bases). The germline CDR1 and CDR2 sequences are MNHNS and SASEGT. The CDR3 length is 13 residues. Trimming took 6 bases from V and 6 from J, leaving 14 bases between them. The DNA for the CDR3 is TGTGCCAGCAGAATCGACAGGAGCAATGGCTACACCTTC. This sequence encodes CASRIDRSNGYTF.

Comment on this clone: The sample holds other DNA sequences that translate to the same CDR3. V gene TRBV6-1 combines with J gene TRBJ2-1; 12 bases are a match to TRBD2. The CDR3 sequence is 15 residues long. The V segment lost 1 base and the J segment 5 bases; nucleotides outside the gene matches: 0. Germline loops: CDR1 MNHNS, CDR2 SASEGT. The CDR3: CASSEGTSGNNEQFF. Written as DNA, the CDR3 is TGTGCCAGCAGTGAAGGGACTAGCGGGAACAATGAGCAGTTCTTC.

With regard to this clone: The junction does not match germline at one end; this may be a read error. The chain couples TRBV7-9 to TRBJ1-1; the match to TRBD1 covers 8 bases. This CDR3 is 15 amino acids long. Germline CDR1 and CDR2: SEHNR and FQNEAQ (reference sequence). The CDR3 spells CSSSLVPGGFAEAFF. The CDR3 nucleotides read TGTTCCAGCAGCTTAGTCCCAGGGGGCTTTGCTGAAGCTTTCTTT.

This chain links TRBV6-1 with TRBJ1-2; 8 nucleotides line up with TRBD1. V lost 6 bases, J lost 5 bases, and 5 bases stayed unmatched. The germline gives CDR1 MNHNS, CDR2 SASEGT. The CDR3 is 13 amino acids. CDR3 sequence: CASRTGVEYGYTF. CDR3 coding DNA: TGTGCCAGCAGGACAGGGGTGGAGTATGGCTACACCTTC.

J is TRBJ2-3 and V is TRBV4-1; 10 positions agree with TRBD2. The CDR3 runs 16 residues. V trimming: 1 base; J trimming: 1 base; junction bases outside the gene matches: 2. The V gene's germline CDR1 is MGHRA and CDR2 YSYEKL. The CDR3 sequence: CASSQVLAGGTDTQYF. CDR3 bases: TGCGCCAGCAGCCAAGTCCTAGCGGGAGGCACAGATACGCAGTATTTT.

This clone was observed once. V is TRBV10-1 and J is TRBJ2-5; 12 bases map to TRBD2. The assigned J gene may be wrong: the sequence end matches TRBJ2-7 better. The CDR3 contains 14 residues. CDR1 is WNHNN, CDR2 SYGVQD, per germline (reference sequence). In DNA, the CDR3 is TGCGCCAGCTCCCTAGCGGGAGGGCCCTACGAGCAGTACTTC. This encodes CASSLAGGPYEQYF.

The rearrangement uses TRBV2 and TRBJ2-7, with TRBD2 identical over 9 bases. Trimming removed 6 bases from V and 6 bases from J; junction bases left unmatched: 6. The CDR3 runs 13 residues. Germline lookup yields CDR1 SNHLY and CDR2 FYNNEI. CDR3 sequence reads: CASRPGTSREQYF. CDR3 coding DNA: TGTGCCAGCAGACCCGGGACTAGCCGCGAGCAGTACTTC. Supplemented by reference TRBV2 and TRBJ2-7, the full variable domain reads EPEVTQTPSHQVTQMGQEVILRCVPISNHLYFYWYRQILGQKVEFLVSFYNNEISEKSEIFDDQFSVERPDGSNFTLKIRSTKLEDSAMYFCASRPGTSREQYFGPGTRLTVT.

This sequence joins TRBV7-9 and TRBJ2-1, with D unresolved. The ends were cut back, 0 bases at V and 9 bases at J, with 12 bases in the middle. Germline CDR1 is SEHNR and CDR2 is FQNEAQ (reference sequence). The CDR3 has 14 residues. The CDR3 DNA is TGTGCCAGCAGCTTAGCGCCCGGTGATAGTGAGCAGTTCTTC. As protein: CASSLAPGDSEQFF.

The CDR3 spells CASSRGQDEQYF. The CDR3, as DNA: TGTGCCAGCAGTCGGGGACAGGACGAGCAGTACTTC. This chain joins TRBV6-5 and TRBJ2-7; 8 bases are a match to TRBD1. Losses at the gene ends were 5 bases for V and 5 bases for J; bases not matched to a gene: 2. Germline CDR1 MNHEY, CDR2 SVGAGI. This CDR3 comprises 12 residues.

The rearrangement uses TRBV10-3 and TRBJ1-1; tentatively, D is TRBD1 (5 bases). Per germline, CDR1 ENHRY and CDR2 SYGVKD. This CDR3 has 14 residues. V lost 2 bases and J 4 bases, leaving 11 bases between the germline ends. The CDR3 DNA reads as TGTGCCATCAGTGAGCGACAGATGGGCACTGAAGCTTTCTTT. Its translation: CAISERQMGTEAFF.

The rearrangement links TRBV19 to TRBJ2-2; 7 bases line up with TRBD1. CDR3 length: 16 amino acids. Trimming at V came to 3 bases and at J to 0 bases, leaving 4 bases not matched to a gene. Germline V lookup: CDR1 LNHDA, CDR2 SQIVND (reference sequence). The CDR3 loop is CASSMVGQPNTGELFF. DNA of the CDR3: TGTGCCAGTAGTATGGTGGGACAGCCGAACACCGGGGAGCTGTTTTTT. The variable domain in full, with the rest retrieved from reference TRBV19 and TRBJ2-2, is DGGITQSPKYLFRKEGQNVTLSCEQNLNHDAMYWYRQDPGQGLRLIYYSQIVNDFQKGDIAEGYSVSREKKESFPLTVTSAQKNPTAFYLCASSMVGQPNTGELFFGEGSRLTVL.

This chain links TRBV6-6 with TRBJ2-7; TRBD2 aligns across 10 bases. The CDR3 runs to 14 residues. Germline assignment: CDR1 MNHNY and CDR2 SVGAGI (reference sequence). V lost 2 bases, J lost 5 bases, and 3 bases stayed unmatched. Here the CDR3 reads CASSYLAGVNEQYF. The CDR3 nucleotides are TGTGCCAGCAGTTACCTAGCGGGAGTCAACGAGCAGTACTTC.

V gene TRBV4-1 combines with J gene TRBJ1-2; TRBD1 aligns across 8 bases. This CDR3 has 15 amino acids. Germline V lookup: CDR1 MGHRA, CDR2 YSYEKL. Trimming removed 4 bases from V and 0 bases from J; junction bases left unmatched: 4. CDR3 nucleotide sequence: TGCGCCAGCAGCCCGGGGACAGGACCTAACTATGGCTACACCTTC. Translation gives CASSPGTGPNYGYTF.

This sequence joins TRBV7-9 and TRBJ1-4, with D uncertain. V was trimmed by 1 base and J by 3 bases, leaving 12 bases between them. Germline values: CDR1 SEHNR, CDR2 FQNEAQ (reference sequence). The length of the CDR3 is 16 residues. CDR3 region: CASSLGLQRANEKLFF. The CDR3 nucleotides read TGTGCCAGCAGCTTAGGACTCCAGCGGGCTAATGAAAAACTGTTTTTT. Complete variable domain (other parts from reference TRBV7-9 and TRBJ1-4): DTGVSQNPRHKITKRGQNVTFRCDPISEHNRLYWYRQTLGQGPEFLTYFQNEAQLEKSRLLSDRFSAERPKGSFSTLEIQRTEQGDSAMYLCASSLGLQRANEKLFFGSGTQLSVL.

The V call is TRBV21-1, the J call TRBJ2-1; the D call in the table, TRBD2, was not verified against the DNA. TRBV21-1 is classified as a pseudogene. The CDR3 runs to 16 residues. The CDR3 nucleotides are TGTGCCAGCAGCAAAGCGTCTTCGGGAGGGCCGCATGAGCAGTTCTTC. The encoded protein is CASSKASSGGPHEQFF.

The chain combines TRBV6-5 with TRBJ2-3; 8 bases line up with TRBD2. The CDR3 consists of 16 residues. Germline lookup yields CDR1 MNHEY and CDR2 SVGAGI. V trimming: 0 bases; J trimming: 2 bases; junction bases outside the gene matches: 4. CDR3 sequence (DNA): TGTGCCAGCAGTTACTCTTCTAGCGGGTCCACAGATACGCAGTATTTT. As protein: CASSYSSSGSTDTQYF.

The V call is TRBV30, the J call TRBJ2-7; 7 positions match TRBD1. In germline, CDR1 is GTSNPN, CDR2 SVGIG (reference sequence). The V and J ends lost 1 base and 2 bases, in that order; junction bases with no gene match: 2. This CDR3 region has 13 residues. The CDR3 DNA is TGTGCCTGGAGTGGACAGGGCCCCTACGAGCAGTACTTC. Translation: CAWSGQGPYEQYF.

DNA for the CDR3: TGTGCCAGCAGTGTCGACAGCTCCTACAATGAGCAGTTCTTC. Translating it yields CASSVDSSYNEQFF. This chain uses TRBV2 with TRBJ2-1; a weak D match, TRBD1 (5 bases). Germline CDR1 and CDR2: SNHLY and FYNNEI. This CDR3 has 14 residues. The germline V and J ends were trimmed by 4 bases and 0 bases, with 7 bases remaining between them. Variable domain in full (rest from reference TRBV2 and TRBJ2-1): EPEVTQTPSHQVTQMGQEVILRCVPISNHLYFYWYRQILGQKVEFLVSFYNNEISEKSEIFDDQFSVERPDGSNFTLKIRSTKLEDSAMYFCASSVDSSYNEQFFGPGTRLTVL.

This clone was counted between two and nine times. The V and J genes are TRBV19 and TRBJ2-3; a weak D match, TRBD2 (5 bases). The CDR3 runs to 16 residues. Germline V gene sequence: CDR1 LNHDA, CDR2 SQIVND (reference sequence). The V end lost 1 base, the J end lost 0 bases, and 11 bases lay between the germline ends. The CDR3 here is CASSIAASTSTDTQYF. CDR3 in DNA: TGTGCCAGTAGTATAGCCGCTAGCACTAGCACAGATACGCAGTATTTT.

This chain links TRBV2 with TRBJ2-3; 12 bases map to TRBD2. This CDR3 contains 15 residues. J gave up 4 bases and V 6 bases, and 5 bases lay outside the gene matches. Germline V gives CDR1 SNHLY, CDR2 FYNNEI. The CDR3 spells CASRRLAGVPDTQYF. The DNA of the CDR3 is TGTGCCAGCAGGAGACTAGCGGGAGTTCCAGATACGCAGTATTTT.

This rearrangement joins TRBV19 to TRBJ2-7, with 9 bases that match TRBD1. CDR3 length: 16 residues. The germline gives CDR1 LNHDA, CDR2 SQIVND (reference sequence). V lost 2 bases to trimming and J lost 2 bases; unmatched junction nucleotides: 7. In nucleotides, the CDR3 is TGTGCCAGTAGTATACAACCGGGACAGGGCACCTACGAGCAGTACTTC. Translating gives CASSIQPGQGTYEQYF.

The chain recombines TRBV2 with TRBJ2-1; TRBD2 matches at 15 bases. Per the germline V gene, CDR1 is SNHLY and CDR2 is FYNNEI. The CDR3 length is 20 residues. J was trimmed by 6 bases and V by 6 bases; bases with no gene match: 18. The CDR3 nucleotides are TGTGCCAGCAGGATAATTACCGGACTAGCGGGAGGGTCGCGGCTCAATGAGCAGTTCTTC. Translated: CASRIITGLAGGSRLNEQFF.

This chain links TRBV2 with TRBJ2-1; TRBD2 aligns across 8 bases. Per the germline V gene, CDR1 is SNHLY and CDR2 is FYNNEI. The CDR3 spans 13 residues. The ends lost 9 bases at V and 9 bases at J; junction bases unmatched: 10. The CDR3 is CASLAGTWGEQFF. The CDR3 bases are TGTGCCAGTCTAGCGGGTACATGGGGTGAGCAGTTCTTC.

In nucleotides, the CDR3 is TGCGCCAGCAGTACCAGGACAGGGGGCTACACAGATACGCAGTATTTT. Translation: CASSTRTGGYTDTQYF. This chain links TRBV10-1 with TRBJ2-3; 11 bases align to TRBD1. The CDR3 is made up of 16 amino acids. CDR1 and CDR2 from the germline V gene are WNHNN and SYGVQD (reference sequence). The junction had 6 bases not matched to a gene; V was cut back by 5 bases and J by 2 bases.

This clone was observed many times. This sequence joins TRBV4-1 and TRBJ2-3; the match to TRBD2 covers 11 bases. The V gene's germline CDR1 is MGHRA and CDR2 YSYEKL. The CDR3 has 20 residues. The V and J ends lost 2 bases and 6 bases, in that order; junction bases with no gene match: 19. In nucleotides, the CDR3 is TGCGCCAGCAGCCAACCTCCAATGGGCCAGACTAGCGGGGCGAGGGATACGCAGTATTTT. Encoded protein: CASSQPPMGQTSGARDTQYF.